These 22 T cell receptor beta chains were sequenced from one sample in a study of OX40 agonist ivuxolimab in advanced cancers. The table came from immunoSEQ multiplex PCR; TCRdb's copy has only in-frame clones and leaves some out. The sample yields tens of thousands of clones, around 90% seen once. The source was CD4+ or CD8+ T cells sorted from blood, collected in a trial of the OX40 agonist ivuxolimab. Receptor source: an adult with an advanced solid tumor such as melanoma, head and neck, liver or kidney cancer.

The chain employs TRBV10-3 and TRBJ1-5; D gene ambiguous. From germline, CDR1 is ENHRY and CDR2 SYGVKD. This CDR3 contains 13 residues. Trimming removed 0 bases from V and 7 bases from J, with 7 bases in between. The CDR3: CAISESGIQPQHF. The CDR3 DNA sequence: TGTGCCATCAGTGAGTCGGGGATACAGCCCCAGCATTTT.

The chain is built from TRBV6-4 and TRBJ2-6, with 11 bases identical to TRBD1. Losses at the gene ends were 10 bases for V and 0 bases for J; bases not matched to a gene: 11. Germline V lookup: CDR1 MRHNA, CDR2 SNTAGT. This CDR3 has 18 residues. CDR3 nucleotides: TGTGCCACGAGTCGGACAGGGGGCTATTTCTCTGGGGCCAACGTCCTGACTTTC. Encoded protein: CATSRTGGYFSGANVLTF.

This chain's CDR3 is CASSVGFSGRGPPSSYNEQFF. The CDR3 DNA reads as TGTGCCAGCAGCGTAGGTTTTTCTGGCAGGGGGCCCCCAAGCTCCTACAATGAGCAGTTCTTC. This chain connects TRBV9 to TRBJ2-1; the match to TRBD1 covers 8 bases. Germline assignment: CDR1 SGDLS and CDR2 YYNGEE. The CDR3 consists of 21 residues. V was pared by 0 bases and J by 0 bases, with 17 bases of the junction left unmatched. The full variable domain, rest sourced from reference TRBV9 and TRBJ2-1, is DSGVTQTPKHLITATGQRVTLRCSPRSGDLSVYWYQQSLDQGLQFLIQYYNGEERAKGNILERFSAQQFPDLHSELNLSSLELGDSALYFCASSVGFSGRGPPSSYNEQFFGPGTRLTVL.

With regard to this clone: One junction end does not reproduce the germline sequence, and a read error may be involved. Other nucleotide sequences from this sample produce the same CDR3. Here the CDR3 DNA reads TGCGCCAGCAGCCCGGGGTGGGGCAAGAAACTGTTTTTT. Amino acids: CASSPGWGKKLFF. V is TRBV5-4 and J is TRBJ1-4; a weak D match, TRBD1 (5 bases). The length of the CDR3 is 13 residues. The germline V gene has CDR1 SGHNT and CDR2 YYREEE (reference sequence).

This clone has a single count. This sequence joins TRBV18 and TRBJ1-5; 7 bases agree with TRBD1. Germline CDR1 is KGHSH and CDR2 is LQKENI. The CDR3 is 15 residues long. The V segment lost 6 bases and the J segment 7 bases; nucleotides outside the gene matches: 12. This CDR3 is CASSHRDSKIQPQHF. In DNA form, the CDR3 reads TGTGCCAGCTCCCACCGGGACAGCAAAATCCAGCCCCAGCATTTT.

In this sample, this clone turned up once. This chain connects TRBV2 to TRBJ1-4, with D perhaps TRBD1 (6 bases). Germline lookup yields CDR1 SNHLY and CDR2 FYNNEI. V gave up 8 bases and J gave up 4 bases, with 11 bases separating them. The CDR3 sequence is 13 residues long. CDR3 nucleotide sequence: TGTGCCAGCCGGACAGTCCGTAATGAAAAACTGTTTTTT. Amino acid sequence: CASRTVRNEKLFF.

The J gene is TRBJ2-7, the V gene TRBV5-1; 7 bases agree with TRBD1. Germline CDR1 and CDR2: SGHRS and YFSETQ. V was clipped by 4 bases and J by 2 bases; unmatched bases: 6. This CDR3 has 14 amino acids. CDR3 amino acids: CASSKGTVAYEQYF. CDR3 in DNA: TGCGCCAGCAGCAAGGGGACAGTAGCCTACGAGCAGTACTTC.

This clone was observed once. The rearrangement joins TRBV7-9 to TRBJ1-1; 10 bases fit TRBD1. There are 15 residues in the CDR3. Germline V gene data show CDR1 as SEHNR and CDR2 as FQNEAQ (reference sequence). Trimming removed 5 bases from V and 5 bases from J; junction bases left unmatched: 8. For the CDR3, the DNA is TGTGCCAGCAGCGTCCGACAGGGGGCCGGAACTGAAGCTTTCTTT. Protein sequence: CASSVRQGAGTEAFF.

CDR3 sequence (DNA): TGTGCCAGCAGCTTGGGGGGTAGCGGGAGGTCGGATACGCAGTATTTT. Protein product: CASSLGGSGRSDTQYF. The V gene is TRBV5-4, the J gene TRBJ2-3, with TRBD2 identical over 10 bases. The CDR3 is 16 amino acids. Germline V gene lookup returns CDR1 SGHNT and CDR2 YYREEE (reference sequence). The V and J ends lost 0 bases and 6 bases, in that order; junction bases with no gene match: 7.

V and J are TRBV18 and TRBJ2-5; 11 nucleotides agree with TRBD2. After removal of 0 bases from V and 5 bases from J, the junction contained 5 bases not matched to a gene. The CDR3 has 16 amino acids. CDR1 is KGHSH and CDR2 is LQKENI in the germline V gene. CDR3 in DNA: TGTGCCAGCTCACCACCGCTAGCGGGAGGTGTGGAGACCCAGTACTTC. Protein sequence: CASSPPLAGGVETQYF.

This clone was seen only once. The J gene is TRBJ1-1, the V gene TRBV18; the match to TRBD1 covers 7 bases. The V segment lost 3 bases and the J segment 0 bases; nucleotides outside the gene matches: 4. The CDR3 contains 15 residues. Per germline, CDR1 KGHSH and CDR2 LQKENI. The CDR3 nucleotides are TGTGCCAGCTCACCGGGACAGACAATGAACACTGAAGCTTTCTTT. As protein: CASSPGQTMNTEAFF.

The chain joins TRBV6-6 to TRBJ2-5, with D uncertain. CDR1 and CDR2 (germline): MNHNY, SVGAGI (reference sequence). The CDR3 consists of 13 residues. Trimming pared 7 bases from V and 0 bases from J, leaving 9 bases between. The CDR3: CASNGPNQETQYF. Here the CDR3 DNA reads TGTGCCAGCAATGGACCGAACCAAGAGACCCAGTACTTC.

The V and J genes are TRBV5-1 and TRBJ1-2, with 7 positions matching TRBD1. The CDR3 length is 14 residues. CDR1 is SGHRS and CDR2 is YFSETQ in the germline V gene. V shed 0 bases and J 8 bases; nucleotides not matched to a gene: 7. CDR3 DNA: TGCGCCAGCAGCTTGGAGGGGGCGCAGGGGGGCTACACCTTC. It translates to CASSLEGAQGGYTF.

The chain combines TRBV5-4 with TRBJ2-5; no clear D. V was clipped by 0 bases and J by 3 bases, with 9 bases between them. Germline V gene data show CDR1 as SGHNT and CDR2 as YYREEE (reference sequence). CDR3 length: 14 residues. The CDR3 DNA follows: TGTGCCAGCAGCTTGGCCGCGACCGAAGAGACCCAGTACTTC. Protein sequence: CASSLAATEETQYF.

This chain links TRBV19 with TRBJ2-3; 7 positions match TRBD1. J was trimmed by 4 bases and V by 0 bases; bases with no gene match: 10. The length of the CDR3 is 17 residues. Germline CDR1 LNHDA, CDR2 SQIVND (reference sequence). The CDR3 nucleotides are TGTGCCAGTAGTATAGATTTTACGACAGGGTATGCAGATACGCAGTATTTT. As protein: CASSIDFTTGYADTQYF.

The chain links TRBV7-2 to TRBJ2-6, with 9 bases fitting TRBD1. This CDR3 comprises 19 residues. Trimming took 1 base from V and 0 from J; bases not matched to a gene: 7. Germline V lookup: CDR1 SGHTA, CDR2 FQGNSA. CDR3 sequence: CASSLDTGTGSSGANVLTF. In nucleotides, the CDR3 is TGTGCCAGCAGCTTAGATACCGGGACAGGGAGCTCTGGGGCCAACGTCCTGACTTTC.

The V and J genes are TRBV5-8 and TRBJ1-2; 8 nucleotides line up with TRBD1. CDR3 length equals 20 residues. V shed 2 bases, J shed 2 bases, and the junction held 20 bases outside the gene matches. The germline V gene encodes CDR1 SGHTS and CDR2 YDEGEE. The CDR3 sequence: CASSFARRGVVTGANYGYTF. CDR3 in DNA: TGTGCCAGCAGCTTTGCTCGGAGGGGAGTGGTGACAGGGGCGAACTATGGCTACACCTTC.

V and J are TRBV7-3 and TRBJ2-7; a weak D match, TRBD2 (7 bases). This CDR3 comprises 14 residues. Trimming removed 5 bases from V and 3 bases from J, with 14 bases in between. Looked up from germline, CDR1 is SGHTA and CDR2 is FQGTGA. The CDR3 loop reads CASSPQGGGYEQYF. The CDR3 nucleotides are TGTGCCAGCAGCCCGCAAGGGGGGGGCTACGAGCAGTACTTC.

The chain joins TRBV2 to TRBJ1-6; 10 bases line up with TRBD1. This CDR3 comprises 13 residues. The trim removed 3 bases at V and 10 bases at J, leaving 0 bases unmatched. Looked up from germline, CDR1 is SNHLY and CDR2 is FYNNEI. DNA for the CDR3: TGTGCCAGCAGTGAGGACAGGGGGTCACCCCTCCACTTT. Amino acids: CASSEDRGSPLHF.

This clone was recorded once. V gene TRBV27 combines with J gene TRBJ2-7; 7 bases are a match to TRBD2. The CDR3 extends over 13 amino acids. Germline CDR1 MNHEY, CDR2 SMNVEV (reference sequence). J gave up 0 bases and V 11 bases, and 7 bases lay outside the gene matches. CDR3 amino acids: CAPISGCSYEQYF. DNA of the CDR3: TGTGCCCCCATTAGCGGGTGCTCCTACGAGCAGTACTTC.

V and J are TRBV5-5 and TRBJ2-7; D gene uncertain. The CDR3 is 14 amino acids. Between the trimmed V and J ends, which lost 0 bases and 6 bases, there was a span of 13 bases. CDR1 is SGHKS and CDR2 is YYEKEE in the germline V gene (reference sequence). The CDR3 nucleotides are TGTGCCAGCAGCTTGGAGACCTCCACCACCGAGCAGTACTTC. This sequence encodes CASSLETSTTEQYF.

The chain employs TRBV28 and TRBJ2-4; the D gene is possibly TRBD1 (6 bases). The CDR3 runs to 18 residues. Trimming took 6 bases from V and 0 from J, leaving 21 bases between them. The germline gives CDR1 MDHEN, CDR2 SYDVKM. The DNA for the CDR3 is TGTGCCAGCAGGCCAACCCTTGGACAGTACGGAGCCAAAAACATTCAGTACTTC. Translating gives CASRPTLGQYGAKNIQYF.